This paragraph reports one TCR beta chain. The sample comes from a study of molecular identifiers for immune sequencing clone quantification. The V and J ends lost 0 bases and 9 bases respectively, with 21 bases between them. The CDR3 extends over 17 amino acids. The V gene's germline CDR1 is LGHNA and CDR2 YSLEER. TCRdb processed the PCR reads anew with MiXCR; each CDR3 protein has one entry. The data show over 550,000 distinct CDR3 sequences, with roughly 25% seen just once and 0.78% held by the top ten. The sequenced sample was naive CD8+ T cells from blood, with Jurkat cell RNA spiked in. Subset denoted: FACS-sorted CD8+CD4-CCR7+CD45RA+ naive T cells. This sequence joins TRBV4-3 and TRBJ2-1; D might be TRBD2 (5 bases). The origin of this receptor is a human donor in good health. Some libraries in this study had Jurkat cell RNA spiked in. The CDR3 loop is CASSQDHWRIGRGEQFF. The CDR3 nucleotides are TGCGCCAGCAGCCAAGATCATTGGAGGATTGGCCGCGGTGAGCAGTTCTTC.